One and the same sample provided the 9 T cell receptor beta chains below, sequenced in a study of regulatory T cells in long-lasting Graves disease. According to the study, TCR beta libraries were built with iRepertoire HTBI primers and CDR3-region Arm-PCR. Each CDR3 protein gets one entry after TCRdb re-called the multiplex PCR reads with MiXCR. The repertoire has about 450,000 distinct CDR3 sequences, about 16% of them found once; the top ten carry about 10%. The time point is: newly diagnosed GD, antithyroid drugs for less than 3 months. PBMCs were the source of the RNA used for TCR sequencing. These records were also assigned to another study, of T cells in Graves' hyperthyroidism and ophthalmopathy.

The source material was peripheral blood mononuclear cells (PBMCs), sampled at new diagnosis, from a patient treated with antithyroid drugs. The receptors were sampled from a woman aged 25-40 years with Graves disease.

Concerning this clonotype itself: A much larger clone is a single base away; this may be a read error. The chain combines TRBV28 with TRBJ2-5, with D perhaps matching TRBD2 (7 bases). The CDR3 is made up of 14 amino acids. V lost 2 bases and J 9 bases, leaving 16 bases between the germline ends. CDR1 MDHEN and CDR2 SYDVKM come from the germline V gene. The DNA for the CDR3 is TGTGCCAGCAGTTTACGTTTAGGGGGGGGGGCCCAGTACTTC. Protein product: CASSLRLGGGAQYF.

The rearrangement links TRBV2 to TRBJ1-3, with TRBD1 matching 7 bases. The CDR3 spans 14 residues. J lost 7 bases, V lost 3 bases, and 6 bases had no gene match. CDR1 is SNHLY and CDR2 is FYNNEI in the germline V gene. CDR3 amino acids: CASSDEGARNTIYF. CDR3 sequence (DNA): TGTGCCAGCAGTGATGAGGGGGCGCGGAACACCATATATTTT.

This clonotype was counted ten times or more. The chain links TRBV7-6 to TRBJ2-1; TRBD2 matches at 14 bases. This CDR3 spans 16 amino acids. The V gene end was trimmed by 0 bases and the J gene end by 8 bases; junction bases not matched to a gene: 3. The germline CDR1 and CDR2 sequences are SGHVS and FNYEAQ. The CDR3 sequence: CASSLAGTSGSHEQFF. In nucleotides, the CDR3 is TGTGCCAGCAGCTTAGCCGGGACTAGCGGGAGCCATGAGCAGTTCTTC. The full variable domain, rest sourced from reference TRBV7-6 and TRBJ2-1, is GAGVSQSPRYKVTKRGQDVALRCDPISGHVSLYWYRQALGQGPEFLTYFNYEAQQDKSGLPNDRFSAERPEGSISTLTIQRTEQRDSAMYRCASSLAGTSGSHEQFFGPGTRLTVL.

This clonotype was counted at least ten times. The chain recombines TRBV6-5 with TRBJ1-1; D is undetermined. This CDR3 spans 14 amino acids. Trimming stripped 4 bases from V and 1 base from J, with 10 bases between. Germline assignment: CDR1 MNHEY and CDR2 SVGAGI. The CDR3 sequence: CASSSLVGNTEAFF. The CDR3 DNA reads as TGTGCCAGCAGTTCCCTCGTAGGGAACACTGAAGCTTTCTTT.

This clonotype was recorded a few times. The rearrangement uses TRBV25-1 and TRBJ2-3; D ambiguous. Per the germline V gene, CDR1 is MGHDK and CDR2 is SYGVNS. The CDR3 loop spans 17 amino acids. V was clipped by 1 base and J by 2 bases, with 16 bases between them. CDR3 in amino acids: CASSESPPTRNTDTQYF. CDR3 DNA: TGTGCCAGCAGTGAATCCCCTCCCACTCGAAACACAGATACGCAGTATTTT. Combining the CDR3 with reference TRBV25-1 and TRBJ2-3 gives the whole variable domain EADIYQTPRYLVIGTGKKITLECSQTMGHDKMYWYQQDPGMELHLIHYSYGVNSTEKGDLSSESTVSRIRTEHFPLTLESARPSHTSQYLCASSESPPTRNTDTQYFGPGTRLTVL.

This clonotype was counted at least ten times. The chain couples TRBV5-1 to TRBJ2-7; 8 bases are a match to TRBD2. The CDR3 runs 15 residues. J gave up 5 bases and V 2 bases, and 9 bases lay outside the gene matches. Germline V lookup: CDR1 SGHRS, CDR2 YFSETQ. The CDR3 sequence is CASSLSGSSTHEQYF. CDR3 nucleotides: TGCGCCAGCAGCTTAAGCGGGAGCTCCACCCACGAGCAGTACTTC.

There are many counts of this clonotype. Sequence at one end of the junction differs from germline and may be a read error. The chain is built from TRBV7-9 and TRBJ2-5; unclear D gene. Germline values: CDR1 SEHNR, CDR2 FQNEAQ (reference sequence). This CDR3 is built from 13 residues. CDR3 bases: TGTGCCAGCAGCCCCTCCCGCCAGCGCCTCACGTTCTTC. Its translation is CASSPSRQRLTFF.

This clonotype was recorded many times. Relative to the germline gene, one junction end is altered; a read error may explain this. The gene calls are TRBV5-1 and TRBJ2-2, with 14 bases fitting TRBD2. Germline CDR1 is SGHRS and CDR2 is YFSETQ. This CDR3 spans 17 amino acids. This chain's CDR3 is CASSPTGTSGSGGELFF. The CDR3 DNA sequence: TGTGCCAGCAGCCCGACCGGGACTAGCGGGAGTGGCGGGGAGCTGTTTTTT. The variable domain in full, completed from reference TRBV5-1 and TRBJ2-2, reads KAGVTQTPRYLIKTRGQQVTLSCSPISGHRSVSWYQQTPGQGLQFLFEYFSETQRNKGNFPGRFSGRQFSNSRSEMNVSTLELGDSALYLCASSPTGTSGSGGELFFGEGSRLTVL.

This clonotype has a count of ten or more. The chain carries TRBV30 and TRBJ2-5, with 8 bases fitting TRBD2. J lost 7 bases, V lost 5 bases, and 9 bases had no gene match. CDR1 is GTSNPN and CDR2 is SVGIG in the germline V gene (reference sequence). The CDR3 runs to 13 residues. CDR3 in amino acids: CAWVREGLGTQYF. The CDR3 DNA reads TGTGCCTGGGTCCGGGAGGGCCTGGGGACCCAGTACTTC.